This passage covers 24 T cell receptor beta chains from one sample sequenced in a study of blood T cell repertoires in COVID-19. This table comes from immunoSEQ multiplex PCR, and its TCRdb copy is limited to in-frame clones, with some not included. The table records around 130,000 clones, approximately 86% of them present only once. Source material: peripheral blood. These receptors were taken from a woman aged 50 to 60 who had recovered from COVID-19.

This clone was counted only a few times. The gene calls are TRBV7-2 and TRBJ2-3, with TRBD2 matching over 7 bases. V shed 2 bases and J 8 bases; nucleotides not matched to a gene: 10. Germline CDR1 and CDR2: SGHTA and FQGNSA. This CDR3 has 15 amino acids. The CDR3 DNA reads TGTGCCAGCAGCTTAAGCGGGACTTCGCCAGCTACGCAGTATTTT. This gives the protein CASSLSGTSPATQYF.

The chain employs TRBV10-2 and TRBJ2-7, with D possibly matching TRBD1 (5 bases). The CDR3 spans 14 residues. Per germline, CDR1 WSHSY and CDR2 SAAADI. V dropped 0 bases and J dropped 7 bases, with 13 bases sitting between them. CDR3 DNA sequence: TGCGCCAGCAGTGAGTCGAATATGGGGCTTGAGCAGTACTTC. As protein: CASSESNMGLEQYF.

V and J are TRBV10-2 and TRBJ1-5; tentatively, D is TRBD1 (6 bases). CDR1 WSHSY and CDR2 SAAADI come from the germline V gene. V was pared by 6 bases and J by 3 bases, with 9 bases between. This CDR3 spans 13 amino acids. The CDR3 DNA follows: TGCGCCAGCAGACAGGGAAACAATCAGCCCCAGCATTTT. Translated, it gives CASRQGNNQPQHF.

This rearrangement joins TRBV5-1 to TRBJ2-2; TRBD2 matches 14 bases. V lost 4 bases and J lost 6; bases outside the gene matches: 5. The CDR3 runs 16 residues. Germline V lookup: CDR1 SGHRS, CDR2 YFSETQ. The CDR3 nucleotides are TGCGCCAGCAGCGAGACTAGCGGGAGGGGGCCCGGGGAGCTGTTTTTT. Amino acids: CASSETSGRGPGELFF.

V and J are TRBV28 and TRBJ2-5; TRBD2 aligns across 7 bases. CDR1 is MDHEN, CDR2 SYDVKM, per germline. V was clipped by 3 bases and J by 10 bases; unmatched bases: 5. This CDR3 is 12 amino acids long. The CDR3 spells CASSFPGEGQYF. CDR3 coding DNA: TGTGCCAGCAGTTTTCCGGGGGAGGGCCAGTACTTC. Together with reference TRBV28 and TRBJ2-5, the CDR3 gives the full variable domain: DVKVTQSSRYLVKRTGEKVFLECVQDMDHENMFWYRQDPGLGLRLIYFSYDVKMKEKGDIPEGYSVSREKKERFSLILESASTNQTSMYLCASSFPGEGQYFGPGTRLLVL.

V is TRBV2 and J is TRBJ2-7; D perhaps matches TRBD2 (6 bases). V was clipped by 4 bases and J by 4 bases, with 14 bases between them. This CDR3 contains 14 residues. In germline, CDR1 is SNHLY, CDR2 FYNNEI. The CDR3 DNA reads as TGTGCCAGCAGTGTAACCGGGAGCAGTTACGAGCAGTACTTC. It specifies CASSVTGSSYEQYF. Together with reference TRBV2 and TRBJ2-7, the CDR3 gives the full variable domain: EPEVTQTPSHQVTQMGQEVILRCVPISNHLYFYWYRQILGQKVEFLVSFYNNEISEKSEIFDDQFSVERPDGSNFTLKIRSTKLEDSAMYFCASSVTGSSYEQYFGPGTRLTVT.

This chain joins TRBV29-1 and TRBJ1-5; 7 bases line up with TRBD1. CDR3 size: 13 residues. The ends lost 6 bases at V and 2 bases at J; junction bases unmatched: 4. The germline V gene has CDR1 SQVTM and CDR2 ANQGSEA. CDR3 loop: CSVRTGGNQPQHF. CDR3 bases: TGCAGCGTGAGGACAGGCGGCAATCAGCCCCAGCATTTT.

The V and J genes are TRBV19 and TRBJ1-2; 10 positions agree with TRBD1. Germline CDR1 LNHDA, CDR2 SQIVND (reference sequence). With 7 bases clipped from V and 5 bases from J, the junction kept 19 bases outside the gene matches. This CDR3 region has 18 residues. The CDR3 bases are TGTGCCAGTACCAAGCTGCCGGGACAGGGGCTCTCTAGTTATGGCTACACCTTC. It is translated as CASTKLPGQGLSSYGYTF.

This clone was recorded only once. The rearrangement uses TRBV7-3 and TRBJ2-3, with 11 bases identical to TRBD2. Germline loops: CDR1 SGHTA, CDR2 FQGTGA. The CDR3 loop spans 16 amino acids. J was trimmed by 7 bases and V by 4 bases; bases with no gene match: 10. CDR3 nucleotide sequence: TGTGCCAGCAGCTCCTTTACTAGCGGGGGTGGAAATACGCAGTATTTT. It translates to CASSSFTSGGGNTQYF.

V is TRBV6-5 and J is TRBJ1-1, with 7 positions matching TRBD1. V dropped 10 bases and J dropped 0; count of bases not matched to a gene: 2. The germline V gene has CDR1 MNHEY and CDR2 SVGAGI. This CDR3 spans 12 amino acids. The CDR3 loop reads CATGQMNTEAFF. The CDR3, as DNA: TGTGCCACGGGACAGATGAACACTGAAGCTTTCTTT.

The chain joins TRBV20-1 to TRBJ1-2; 7 bases align to TRBD1. The CDR3 loop spans 11 amino acids. With 3 bases clipped from V and 9 bases from J, the junction kept 4 bases outside the gene matches. From germline, CDR1 is DFQATT and CDR2 SNEGSKA (reference sequence). CDR3 region: CSASPGGSYTF. CDR3 bases: TGCAGTGCTAGCCCAGGGGGTAGCTACACCTTC.

The CDR3 protein is CASSLGAITDTQYF. Here the CDR3 DNA reads TGTGCCAGCAGCTTAGGCGCCATCACAGATACGCAGTATTTT. V gene TRBV7-9 combines with J gene TRBJ2-3, with D hard to call. Trimming pared 1 base from V and 2 bases from J, leaving 7 bases between. The CDR3 sequence is 14 residues long. From germline, CDR1 is SEHNR and CDR2 FQNEAQ (reference sequence).

The chain has TRBV19 and TRBJ1-5; D unclear. With 3 bases removed from V and 0 bases from J, the gap between germline ends came to 6 bases. Germline values: CDR1 LNHDA, CDR2 SQIVND (reference sequence). CDR3 length equals 14 residues. The CDR3 protein is CASSMTGSNQPQHF. CDR3 sequence (DNA): TGTGCCAGTAGTATGACTGGTAGCAATCAGCCCCAGCATTTT.

This clone was picked up one time. The chain employs TRBV3-1 (or the pseudogene TRBV3-2) and TRBJ1-4; 9 bases are a match to TRBD1. V lost 2 bases and J lost 0; bases outside the gene matches: 1. The CDR3 is made up of 16 amino acids. In germline, CDR1 is LGHDT, CDR2 YNNKEL (reference sequence). CDR3 sequence: CASSQRTGATNEKLFF. For the CDR3, the DNA is TGTGCCAGCAGCCAAAGGACAGGGGCAACTAATGAAAAACTGTTTTTT.

The V call is TRBV5-1, the J call TRBJ2-5; weak D call: TRBD1 (5 bases). Germline CDR1 reads SGHRS; CDR2 reads YFSETQ. This CDR3 contains 14 residues. V gave up 4 bases and J gave up 7 bases, with 17 bases separating them. In DNA, the CDR3 is TGCGCCAGCAGCGTCACTCAGGGATCAGGGACCCAGTACTTC. It yields the protein CASSVTQGSGTQYF. The variable domain in full, with the rest retrieved from reference TRBV5-1 and TRBJ2-5, is KAGVTQTPRYLIKTRGQQVTLSCSPISGHRSVSWYQQTPGQGLQFLFEYFSETQRNKGNFPGRFSGRQFSNSRSEMNVSTLELGDSALYLCASSVTQGSGTQYFGPGTRLLVL.

The rearrangement links TRBV7-2 to TRBJ2-7, with a tentative D call TRBD1 (5 bases). Germline V gives CDR1 SGHTA, CDR2 FQGNSA. Trimming removed 6 bases from V and 2 bases from J, with 11 bases in between. The CDR3 runs 13 residues. The CDR3 protein is CASRSGSTYEQYF. The DNA for the CDR3 is TGTGCCAGCAGGTCAGGGTCTACCTACGAGCAGTACTTC.

The V and J genes are TRBV2 and TRBJ1-1; 12 positions match TRBD1. J gave up 1 base and V 1 base, and 4 bases lay outside the gene matches. Germline V gene sequence: CDR1 SNHLY, CDR2 FYNNEI. This CDR3 has 17 amino acids. CDR3 nucleotides: TGTGCCAGCAGTGAAGGGGACAGGGGGCGTACGAACACTGAAGCTTTCTTT. Translated: CASSEGDRGRTNTEAFF.

The table lists this clone with a few counts. J is TRBJ2-3 and V is TRBV5-5; 8 positions match TRBD2. This CDR3 has 16 amino acids. V lost 1 base to trimming and J lost 6 bases; unmatched junction nucleotides: 10. Germline assignment: CDR1 SGHKS and CDR2 YYEKEE (reference sequence). The CDR3 nucleotides are TGTGCCAGCAGCTTGTCCGTAGCGGGGCTGGAGGATACGCAGTATTTT. It yields the protein CASSLSVAGLEDTQYF. The entire variable domain, with the rest obtained from reference TRBV5-5 and TRBJ2-3, is as follows: DAGVTQSPTHLIKTRGQQVTLRCSPISGHKSVSWYQQVLGQGPQFIFQYYEKEERGRGNFPDRFSARQFPNYSSELNVNALLLGDSALYLCASSLSVAGLEDTQYFGPGTRLTVL.

The rearrangement uses TRBV2 and TRBJ2-7; the match to TRBD1 covers 11 bases. The trim removed 7 bases at V and 4 bases at J, leaving 6 bases unmatched. The CDR3 runs to 14 residues. Germline V CDR1 and CDR2: SNHLY, FYNNEI. CDR3 in DNA: TGTGCCAGCAAGGAGGGGACAGGGGGATACGAGCAGTACTTC. Translated, it gives CASKEGTGGYEQYF.

V and J are TRBV7-9 and TRBJ1-2, with a tentative D call TRBD1 (6 bases). Trimming took 5 bases from V and 3 from J, leaving 16 bases between them. Germline assignment: CDR1 SEHNR and CDR2 FQNEAQ (reference sequence). This CDR3 spans 15 amino acids. The CDR3 DNA reads as TGTGCCAGCAGCCGATCTACAGGGCCGGACTATGGCTACACCTTC. Protein product: CASSRSTGPDYGYTF.

The chain couples TRBV12-3 or TRBV12-4 to TRBJ1-1; D gene uncertain. The V and J ends lost 5 bases and 5 bases respectively, with 9 bases between them. This CDR3 region has 12 residues. In DNA form, the CDR3 reads TGTGCCAGCAGTGCCCGGTTGACTGAAGCTTTCTTT. Translation: CASSARLTEAFF.

The chain couples TRBV5-1 to TRBJ2-5; 10 bases are a match to TRBD2. The V gene end was trimmed by 2 bases and the J gene end by 1 base; junction bases not matched to a gene: 5. The CDR3 sequence is 16 residues long. CDR1 is SGHRS, CDR2 YFSETQ, per germline. CDR3 loop: CASSFFSGGTQETQYF. The CDR3 bases are TGCGCCAGCAGCTTTTTTAGCGGGGGGACCCAAGAGACCCAGTACTTC.

This clone appeared a few times. The chain has TRBV4-1 and TRBJ1-6, with D possibly TRBD1 on 5 matching bases. Germline CDR1 is MGHRA and CDR2 is YSYEKL. This CDR3 spans 16 amino acids. V was shortened by 2 bases and J by 6 bases, with 14 bases between the two germline ends. CDR3 protein: CASSQFSAGRNSPLHF. Written as DNA, the CDR3 is TGCGCCAGCAGCCAATTCTCGGCGGGGCGTAATTCACCCCTCCACTTT.

The chain recombines TRBV3-1 (or the pseudogene TRBV3-2) with TRBJ1-4, with a tentative D call TRBD1 (5 bases). V lost 2 bases and J 8 bases, leaving 18 bases between the germline ends. The CDR3 is made up of 16 amino acids. The germline CDR1 and CDR2 sequences are LGHDT and YNNKEL (reference sequence). CDR3 nucleotide sequence: TGTGCCAGCAGCCAACGCGTGGGGGGTGATCGCGAAAAACTGTTTTTT. Protein: CASSQRVGGDREKLFF.